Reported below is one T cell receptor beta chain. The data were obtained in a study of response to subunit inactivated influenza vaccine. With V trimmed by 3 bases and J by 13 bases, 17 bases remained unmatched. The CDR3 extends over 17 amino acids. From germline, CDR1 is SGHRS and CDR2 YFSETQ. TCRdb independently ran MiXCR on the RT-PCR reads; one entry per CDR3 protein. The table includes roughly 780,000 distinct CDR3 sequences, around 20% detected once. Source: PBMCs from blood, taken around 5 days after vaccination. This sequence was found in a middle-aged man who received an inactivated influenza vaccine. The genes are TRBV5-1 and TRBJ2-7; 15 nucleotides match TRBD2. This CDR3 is CASSSRPGLAGGRGEYF. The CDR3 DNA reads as TGCGCCAGCAGCTCCAGACCGGGACTAGCGGGAGGTCGAGGCGAATACTTC. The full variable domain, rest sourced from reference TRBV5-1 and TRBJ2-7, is KAGVTQTPRYLIKTRGQQVTLSCSPISGHRSVSWYQQTPGQGLQFLFEYFSETQRNKGNFPGRFSGRQFSNSRSEMNVSTLELGDSALYLCASSSRPGLAGGRGEYFGPGTRLTVT.